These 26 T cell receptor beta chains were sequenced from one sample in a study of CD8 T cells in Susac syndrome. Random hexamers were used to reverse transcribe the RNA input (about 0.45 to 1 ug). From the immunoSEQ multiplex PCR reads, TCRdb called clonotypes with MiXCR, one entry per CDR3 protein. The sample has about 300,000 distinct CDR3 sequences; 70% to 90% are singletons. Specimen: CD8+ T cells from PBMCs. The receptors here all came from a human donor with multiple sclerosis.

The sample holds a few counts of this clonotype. The CDR3 spells CASSSYWTGKHEQYF. CDR3 DNA sequence: TGTGCCAGCAGCTCTTACTGGACAGGGAAGCACGAGCAGTACTTC. The V gene is TRBV13, the J gene TRBJ2-7, with 8 positions matching TRBD1. Germline CDR1 and CDR2: PRHDT and FYEKMQ (reference sequence). CDR3 length: 15 residues. V was clipped by 4 bases and J by 5 bases; unmatched bases: 10.

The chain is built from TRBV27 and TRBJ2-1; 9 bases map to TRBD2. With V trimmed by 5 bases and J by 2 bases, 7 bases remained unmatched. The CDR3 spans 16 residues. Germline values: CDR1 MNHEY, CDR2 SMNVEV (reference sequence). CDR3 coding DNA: TGTGCCAGCAGTCCCGGACTAGCGAGACCCTACAATGAGCAGTTCTTC. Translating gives CASSPGLARPYNEQFF.

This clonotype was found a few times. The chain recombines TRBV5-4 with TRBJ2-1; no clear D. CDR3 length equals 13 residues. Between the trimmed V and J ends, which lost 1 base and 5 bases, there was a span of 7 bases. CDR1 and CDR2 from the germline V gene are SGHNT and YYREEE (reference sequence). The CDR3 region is CASSLQFHNEQFF. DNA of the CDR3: TGTGCCAGCAGCTTGCAGTTCCACAATGAGCAGTTCTTC.

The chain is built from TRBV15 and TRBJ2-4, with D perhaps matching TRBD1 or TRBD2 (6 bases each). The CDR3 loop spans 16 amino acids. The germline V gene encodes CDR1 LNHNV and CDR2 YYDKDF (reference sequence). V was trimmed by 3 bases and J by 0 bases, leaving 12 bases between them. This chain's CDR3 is CATSRGGGIAKNIQYF. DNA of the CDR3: TGTGCCACCAGCAGGGGGGGCGGTATAGCCAAAAACATTCAGTACTTC.

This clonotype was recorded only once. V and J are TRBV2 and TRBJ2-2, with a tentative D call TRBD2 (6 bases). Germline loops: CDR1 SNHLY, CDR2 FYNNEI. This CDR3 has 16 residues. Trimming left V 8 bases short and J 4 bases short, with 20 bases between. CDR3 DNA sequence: TGTGCCAGCGGAACTCAGGGAGGCAGACTCACCGGGGAGCTGTTTTTT. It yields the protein CASGTQGGRLTGELFF.

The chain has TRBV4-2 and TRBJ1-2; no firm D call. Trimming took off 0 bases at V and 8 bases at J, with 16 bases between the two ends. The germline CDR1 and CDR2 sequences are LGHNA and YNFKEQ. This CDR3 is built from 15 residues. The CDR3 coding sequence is TGTGCCAGCAGCCAAGATGCTTCGGTTTTGGGGGGCTACACCTTC. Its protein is CASSQDASVLGGYTF.

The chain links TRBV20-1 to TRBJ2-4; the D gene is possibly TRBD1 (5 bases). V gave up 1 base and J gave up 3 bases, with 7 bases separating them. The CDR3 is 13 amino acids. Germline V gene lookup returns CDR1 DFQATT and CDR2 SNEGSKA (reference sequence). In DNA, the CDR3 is TGCAGTGCTAGAGTAGGGGACAAAAACATTCAGTACTTC. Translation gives CSARVGDKNIQYF.

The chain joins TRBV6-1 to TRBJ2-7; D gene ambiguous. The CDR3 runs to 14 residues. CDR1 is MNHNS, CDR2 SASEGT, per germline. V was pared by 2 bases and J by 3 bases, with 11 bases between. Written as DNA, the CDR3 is TGTGCCAGCAGTGAATGGGGATGGAGCTACGAGCAGTACTTC. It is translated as CASSEWGWSYEQYF.

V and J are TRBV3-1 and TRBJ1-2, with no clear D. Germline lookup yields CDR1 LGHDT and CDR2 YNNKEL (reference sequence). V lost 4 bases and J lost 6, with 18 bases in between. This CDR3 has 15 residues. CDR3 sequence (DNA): TGTGCCAGCAGCCGCTCCACTACTCTCCTTAATGGCTACACCTTC. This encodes CASSRSTTLLNGYTF.

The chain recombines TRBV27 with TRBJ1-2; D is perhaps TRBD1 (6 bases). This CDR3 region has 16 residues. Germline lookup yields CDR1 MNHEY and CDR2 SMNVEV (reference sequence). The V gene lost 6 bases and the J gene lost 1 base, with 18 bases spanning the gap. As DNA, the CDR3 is TGTGCCAGCAGCTTGACAGGCCCAAGCCTTAACTATGGCTACACCTTC. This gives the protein CASSLTGPSLNYGYTF.

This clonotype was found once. The CDR3 nucleotides are TGTGCCAGCAGCCGGACGGAGGGGACCGTTTACGAGCAGTACTTC. Residues: CASSRTEGTVYEQYF. The chain recombines TRBV7-9 with TRBJ2-7, with D possibly TRBD2 on 6 matching bases. There are 15 residues in the CDR3. V lost 5 bases to trimming and J lost 4 bases, with 18 bases between them. Germline V gene data show CDR1 as SEHNR and CDR2 as FQNEAQ (reference sequence).

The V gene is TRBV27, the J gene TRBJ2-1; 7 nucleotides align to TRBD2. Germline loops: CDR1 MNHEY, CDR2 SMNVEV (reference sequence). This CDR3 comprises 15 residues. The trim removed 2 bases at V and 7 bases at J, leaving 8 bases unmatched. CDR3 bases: TGTGCCAGCAGTTTAGGTTTCGGCGGGAGTAATGAGCAGTTCTTC. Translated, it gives CASSLGFGGSNEQFF.

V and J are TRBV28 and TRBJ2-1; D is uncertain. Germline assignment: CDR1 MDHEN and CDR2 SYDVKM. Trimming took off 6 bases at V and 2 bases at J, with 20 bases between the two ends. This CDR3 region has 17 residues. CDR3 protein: CASSPPKFLRTYNEQFF. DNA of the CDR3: TGTGCCAGCAGCCCACCAAAATTCCTCCGGACCTACAATGAGCAGTTCTTC.

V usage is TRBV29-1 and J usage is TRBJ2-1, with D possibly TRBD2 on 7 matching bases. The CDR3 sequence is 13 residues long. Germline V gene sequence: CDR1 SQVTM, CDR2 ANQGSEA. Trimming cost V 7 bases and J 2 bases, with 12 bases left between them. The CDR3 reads CSGGLAAYNEQFF. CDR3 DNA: TGCAGCGGGGGGCTAGCGGCCTACAATGAGCAGTTCTTC.

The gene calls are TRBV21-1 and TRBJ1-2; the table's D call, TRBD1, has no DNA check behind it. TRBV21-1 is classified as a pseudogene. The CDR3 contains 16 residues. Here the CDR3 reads CASSSWVEGTTHGYTF. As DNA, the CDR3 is TGTGCCAGCAGCTCCTGGGTAGAGGGGACTACTCATGGCTACACCTTC.

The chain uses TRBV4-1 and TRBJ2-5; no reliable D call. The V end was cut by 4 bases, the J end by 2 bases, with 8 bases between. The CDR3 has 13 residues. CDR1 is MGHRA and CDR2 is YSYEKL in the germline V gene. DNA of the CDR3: TGCGCCAGCAGCCGACTCGGTCAAGAGACCCAGTACTTC. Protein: CASSRLGQETQYF.

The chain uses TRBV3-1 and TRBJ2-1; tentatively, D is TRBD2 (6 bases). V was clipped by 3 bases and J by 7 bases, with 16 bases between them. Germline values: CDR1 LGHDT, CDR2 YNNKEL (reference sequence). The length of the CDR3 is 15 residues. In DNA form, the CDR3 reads TGTGCCAGCAGCCACCGGGACTGGAGTATGAATGAGCAGTTCTTC. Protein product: CASSHRDWSMNEQFF.

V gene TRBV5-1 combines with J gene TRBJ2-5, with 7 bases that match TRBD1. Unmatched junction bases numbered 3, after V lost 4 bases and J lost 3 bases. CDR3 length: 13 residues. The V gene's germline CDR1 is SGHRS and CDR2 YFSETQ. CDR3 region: CASSRDREETQYF. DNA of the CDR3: TGCGCCAGCAGCCGAGACAGGGAAGAGACCCAGTACTTC.

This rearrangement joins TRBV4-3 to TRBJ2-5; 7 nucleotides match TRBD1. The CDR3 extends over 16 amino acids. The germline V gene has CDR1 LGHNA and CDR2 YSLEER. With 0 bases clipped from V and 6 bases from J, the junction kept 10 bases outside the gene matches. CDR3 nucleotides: TGCGCCAGCAGCCAAGATGGCAGGGGGTACATCAAGACCCAGTACTTC. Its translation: CASSQDGRGYIKTQYF.

CDR3 in amino acids: CAIRTGDRYEQYF. CDR3 nucleotides: TGTGCCATCAGGACAGGGGATCGCTACGAGCAGTACTTC. V is TRBV10-3 and J is TRBJ2-7; 8 nucleotides agree with TRBD1. Germline CDR1 and CDR2: ENHRY and SYGVKD. V lost 6 bases to trimming and J lost 3 bases; unmatched junction nucleotides: 4. The CDR3 is made up of 13 amino acids.

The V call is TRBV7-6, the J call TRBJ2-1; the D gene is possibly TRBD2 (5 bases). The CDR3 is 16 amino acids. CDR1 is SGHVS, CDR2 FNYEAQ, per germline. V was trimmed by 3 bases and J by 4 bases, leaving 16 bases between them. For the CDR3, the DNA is TGTGCCAGCAGCTTGAGGGTGTCTAGCCCTTACAATGAGCAGTTCTTC. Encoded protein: CASSLRVSSPYNEQFF.

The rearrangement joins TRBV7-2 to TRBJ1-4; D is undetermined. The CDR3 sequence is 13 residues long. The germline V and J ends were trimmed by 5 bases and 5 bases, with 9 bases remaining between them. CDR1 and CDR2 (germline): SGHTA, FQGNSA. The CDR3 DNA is TGTGCCAGCAGCCCTGTCGCCAATGAAAAACTGTTTTTT. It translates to CASSPVANEKLFF.

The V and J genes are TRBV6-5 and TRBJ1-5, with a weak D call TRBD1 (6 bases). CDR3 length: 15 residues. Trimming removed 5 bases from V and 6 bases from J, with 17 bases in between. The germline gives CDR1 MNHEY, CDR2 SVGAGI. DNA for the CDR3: TGTGCCAGCAGTCCCTTTGGGGGGGCGGGTCAGCCCCAGCATTTT. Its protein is CASSPFGGAGQPQHF.

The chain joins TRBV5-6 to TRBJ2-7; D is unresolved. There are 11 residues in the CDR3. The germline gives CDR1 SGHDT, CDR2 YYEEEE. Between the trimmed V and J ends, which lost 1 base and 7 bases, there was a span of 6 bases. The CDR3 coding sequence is TGTGCCAGCAGCTTGAGCAGGGAGCAGTACTTC. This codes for CASSLSREQYF.

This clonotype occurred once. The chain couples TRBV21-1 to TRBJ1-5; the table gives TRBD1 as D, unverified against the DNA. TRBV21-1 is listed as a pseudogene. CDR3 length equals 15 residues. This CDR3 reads CARSKGQGPNQPQHF. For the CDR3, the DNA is TGTGCCAGATCAAAGGGACAGGGGCCAAACCAGCCCCAGCATTTT.

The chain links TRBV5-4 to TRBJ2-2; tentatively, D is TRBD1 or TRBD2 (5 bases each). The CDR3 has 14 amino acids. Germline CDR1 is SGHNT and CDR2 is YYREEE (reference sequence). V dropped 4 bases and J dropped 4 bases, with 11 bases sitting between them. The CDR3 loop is CASSPGPATGELFF. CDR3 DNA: TGTGCCAGCAGCCCGGGACCGGCCACCGGGGAGCTGTTTTTT.